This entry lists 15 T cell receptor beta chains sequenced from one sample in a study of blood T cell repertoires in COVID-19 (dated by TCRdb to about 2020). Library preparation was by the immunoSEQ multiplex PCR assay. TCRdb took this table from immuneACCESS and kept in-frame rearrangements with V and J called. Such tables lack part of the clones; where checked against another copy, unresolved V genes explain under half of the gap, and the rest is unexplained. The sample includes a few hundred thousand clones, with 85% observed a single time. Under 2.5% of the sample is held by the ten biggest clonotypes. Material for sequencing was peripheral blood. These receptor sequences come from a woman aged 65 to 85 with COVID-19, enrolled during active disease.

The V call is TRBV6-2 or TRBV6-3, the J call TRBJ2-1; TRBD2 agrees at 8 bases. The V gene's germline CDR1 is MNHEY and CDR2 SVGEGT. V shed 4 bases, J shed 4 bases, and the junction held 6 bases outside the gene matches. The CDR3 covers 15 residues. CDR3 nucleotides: TGTGCCAGCAGTTTTAGCGGGGCCCTTTACAATGAGCAGTTCTTC. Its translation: CASSFSGALYNEQFF.

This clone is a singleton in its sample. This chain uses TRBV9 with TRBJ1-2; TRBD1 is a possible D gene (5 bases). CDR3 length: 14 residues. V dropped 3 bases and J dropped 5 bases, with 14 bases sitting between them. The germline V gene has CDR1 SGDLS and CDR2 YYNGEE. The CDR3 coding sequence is TGTGCCAGCAGCGGACCTACCCCAGGGTATGGCTACACCTTC. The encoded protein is CASSGPTPGYGYTF.

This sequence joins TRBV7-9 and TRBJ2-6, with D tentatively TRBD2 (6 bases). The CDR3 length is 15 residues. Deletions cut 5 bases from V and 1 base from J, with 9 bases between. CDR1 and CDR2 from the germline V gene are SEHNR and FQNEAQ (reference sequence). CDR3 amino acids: CASSPRGSGANVLTF. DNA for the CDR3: TGTGCCAGCAGCCCCCGGGGGTCTGGGGCCAACGTCCTGACTTTC.

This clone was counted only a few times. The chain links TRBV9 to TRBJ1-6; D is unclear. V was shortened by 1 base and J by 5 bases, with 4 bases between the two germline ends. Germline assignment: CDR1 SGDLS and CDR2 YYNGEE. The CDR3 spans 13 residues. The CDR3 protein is CASSVSHNSPLHF. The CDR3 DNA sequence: TGTGCCAGCAGCGTAAGCCATAATTCACCCCTCCACTTT. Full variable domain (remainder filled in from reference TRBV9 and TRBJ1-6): DSGVTQTPKHLITATGQRVTLRCSPRSGDLSVYWYQQSLDQGLQFLIQYYNGEERAKGNILERFSAQQFPDLHSELNLSSLELGDSALYFCASSVSHNSPLHFGNGTRLTVT.

The chain's CDR3 is CASSQPGQGWSGELFF. In DNA, the CDR3 is TGTGCCAGCAGTCAGCCGGGACAGGGATGGTCCGGGGAGCTGTTTTTT. The chain joins TRBV25-1 to TRBJ2-2; 9 positions match TRBD1. Per germline, CDR1 MGHDK and CDR2 SYGVNS. The CDR3 covers 16 residues. Unmatched junction bases numbered 10, after V lost 5 bases and J lost 6 bases.

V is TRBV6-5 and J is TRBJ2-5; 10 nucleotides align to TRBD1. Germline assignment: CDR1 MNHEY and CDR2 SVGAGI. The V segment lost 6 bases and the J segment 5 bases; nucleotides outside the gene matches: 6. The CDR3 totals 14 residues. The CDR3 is CASRWDRGLETQYF. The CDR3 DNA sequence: TGTGCCAGCAGGTGGGACAGGGGTTTGGAGACCCAGTACTTC.

The CDR3 DNA reads TGTGCCAGCAGCTACCACAGTGCCGAGCAGTACTTC. This gives the protein CASSYHSAEQYF. The chain carries TRBV5-8 and TRBJ2-7; no firm D call. V lost 3 bases to trimming and J lost 6 bases, with 10 bases between them. The CDR3 spans 12 residues. In germline, CDR1 is SGHTS, CDR2 YDEGEE.

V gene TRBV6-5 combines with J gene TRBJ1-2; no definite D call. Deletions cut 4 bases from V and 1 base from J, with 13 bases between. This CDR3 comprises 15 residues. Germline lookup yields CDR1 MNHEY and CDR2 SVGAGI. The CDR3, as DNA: TGTGCCAGCAGTTCCCCAGGCTCTCTTAACTATGGCTACACCTTC. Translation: CASSSPGSLNYGYTF.

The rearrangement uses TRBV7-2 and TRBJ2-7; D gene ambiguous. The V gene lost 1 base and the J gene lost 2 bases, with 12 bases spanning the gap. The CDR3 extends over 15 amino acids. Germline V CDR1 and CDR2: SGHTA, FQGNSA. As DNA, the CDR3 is TGTGCCAGCAGCTTAGGGGCCCCCGTTCCCTACGAGCAGTACTTC. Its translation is CASSLGAPVPYEQYF.

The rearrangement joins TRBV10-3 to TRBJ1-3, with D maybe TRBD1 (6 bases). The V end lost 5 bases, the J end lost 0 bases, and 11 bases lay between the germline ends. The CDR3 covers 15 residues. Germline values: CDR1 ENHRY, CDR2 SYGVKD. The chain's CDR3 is CAISPGALSGNTIYF. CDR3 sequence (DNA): TGTGCCATCAGTCCAGGGGCTCTCTCTGGAAACACCATATATTTT.

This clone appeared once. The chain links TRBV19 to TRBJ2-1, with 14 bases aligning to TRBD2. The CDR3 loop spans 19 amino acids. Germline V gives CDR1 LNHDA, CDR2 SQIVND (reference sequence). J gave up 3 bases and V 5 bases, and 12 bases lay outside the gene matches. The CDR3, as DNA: TGTGCCAGTAGTGCTCGGGGGACTAGCGGGGGAGCCCTCTACAATGAGCAGTTCTTC. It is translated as CASSARGTSGGALYNEQFF.

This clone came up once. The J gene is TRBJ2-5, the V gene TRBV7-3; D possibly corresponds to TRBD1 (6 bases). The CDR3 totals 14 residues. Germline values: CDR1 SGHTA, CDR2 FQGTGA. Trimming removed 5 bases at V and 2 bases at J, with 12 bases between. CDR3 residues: CASSPRQEQETQYF. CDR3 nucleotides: TGTGCCAGCAGCCCGCGACAGGAGCAAGAGACCCAGTACTTC.

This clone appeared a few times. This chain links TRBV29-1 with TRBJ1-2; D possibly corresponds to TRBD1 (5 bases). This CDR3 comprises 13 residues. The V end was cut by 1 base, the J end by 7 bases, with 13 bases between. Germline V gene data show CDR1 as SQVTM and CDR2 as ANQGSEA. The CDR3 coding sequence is TGCAGCGTTGAAGGCGAAAGGGGTCCTGGCTACACCTTC. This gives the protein CSVEGERGPGYTF.

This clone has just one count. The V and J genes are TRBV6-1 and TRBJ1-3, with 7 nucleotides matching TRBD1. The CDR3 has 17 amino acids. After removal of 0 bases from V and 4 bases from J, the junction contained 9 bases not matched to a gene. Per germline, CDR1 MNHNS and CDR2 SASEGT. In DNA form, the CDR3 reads TGTGCCAGCAGTGAAGCGAGGGCAGGGGGAGACGGAAACACCATATATTTT. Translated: CASSEARAGGDGNTIYF.

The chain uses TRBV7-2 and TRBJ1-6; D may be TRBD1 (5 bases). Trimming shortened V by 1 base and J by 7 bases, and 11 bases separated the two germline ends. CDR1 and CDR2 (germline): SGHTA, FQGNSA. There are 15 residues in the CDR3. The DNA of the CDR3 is TGTGCCAGCAGCTTAGGGGAGGGGTGGAATTCACCCCTCCACTTT. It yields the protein CASSLGEGWNSPLHF.